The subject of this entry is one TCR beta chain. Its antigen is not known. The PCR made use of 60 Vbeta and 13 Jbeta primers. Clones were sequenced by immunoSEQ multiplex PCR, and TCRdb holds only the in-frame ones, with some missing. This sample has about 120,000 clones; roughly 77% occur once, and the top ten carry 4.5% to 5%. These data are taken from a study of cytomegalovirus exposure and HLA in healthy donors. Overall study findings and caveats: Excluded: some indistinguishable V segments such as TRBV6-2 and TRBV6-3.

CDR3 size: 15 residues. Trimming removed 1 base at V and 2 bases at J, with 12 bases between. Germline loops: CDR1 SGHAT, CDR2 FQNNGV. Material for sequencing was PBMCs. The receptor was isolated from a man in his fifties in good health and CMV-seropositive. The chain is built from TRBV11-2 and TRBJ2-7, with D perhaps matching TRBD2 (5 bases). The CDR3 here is CASSLGEGLTYEQYF. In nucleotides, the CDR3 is TGTGCCAGCAGCTTAGGTGAGGGATTGACCTACGAGCAGTACTTC.